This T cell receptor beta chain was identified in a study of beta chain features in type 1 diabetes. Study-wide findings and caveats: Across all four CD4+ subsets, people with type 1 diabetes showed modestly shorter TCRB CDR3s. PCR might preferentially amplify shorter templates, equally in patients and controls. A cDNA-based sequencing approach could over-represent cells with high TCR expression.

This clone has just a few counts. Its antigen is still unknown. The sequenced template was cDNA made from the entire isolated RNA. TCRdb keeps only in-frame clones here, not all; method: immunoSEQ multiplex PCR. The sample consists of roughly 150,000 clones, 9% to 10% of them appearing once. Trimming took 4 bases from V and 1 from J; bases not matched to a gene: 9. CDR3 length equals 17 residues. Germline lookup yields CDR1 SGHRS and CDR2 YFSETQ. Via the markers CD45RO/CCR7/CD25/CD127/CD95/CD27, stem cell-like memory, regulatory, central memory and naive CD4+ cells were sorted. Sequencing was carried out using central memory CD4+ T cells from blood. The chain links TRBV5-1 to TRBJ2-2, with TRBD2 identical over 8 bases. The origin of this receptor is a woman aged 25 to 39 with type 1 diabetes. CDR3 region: CASSPQPLAGNTGELFF. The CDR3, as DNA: TGCGCCAGCAGCCCGCAACCCCTAGCGGGGAACACCGGGGAGCTGTTTTTT.